These T cell receptor beta chains were read from a single sample in a study of T-cell memory formation after mild COVID-19. TCRdb used MiXCR to reprocess the 5' RACE reads, holding one entry per CDR3 protein. The profile shows around 310,000 distinct CDR3 sequences, around a fifth of them singletons. The sample consisted of PBMCs or a T cell subset sorted from them (not recorded which). The source is a man aged 18-30 years who had mild COVID-19 (a few samples of this study predate the infection). Cell type and time point are not known. CDR3s include the opening cysteine and the closing phenylalanine or tryptophan. The D gene is left open where the match is weak. For some rows the clone size is stated as once, few or many, or as a class when expanded; others skip it.

size: .
V: TRBV5-1
D: TRBD2
J: TRBJ2-5
CDR3: CASSRGDNQETQYF
DNA: TGCGCCAGCAGCCGGGGGGATAATCAAGAGACCCAGTACTTC

size: few
V: TRBV7-2
D: .
J: TRBJ2-5
CDR3: CASSPYGETQYF
DNA: TGTGCCAGCAGCCCCTACGGAGAGACCCAGTACTTC

size: few
V: TRBV9
D: .
J: TRBJ2-2
CDR3: CASSVESGWNTGELFF
DNA: TGTGCCAGCAGCGTAGAGTCAGGGTGGAACACCGGGGAGCTGTTTTTT

size: few
V: TRBV29-1
D: .
J: TRBJ2-3
CDR3: CSVESAGGGDTQYF
DNA: TGCAGCGTTGAATCGGCAGGGGGGGGGGATACGCAGTATTTT

size: few
V: TRBV15
D: .
J: TRBJ1-5
CDR3: CATSRDPNQPQHF
DNA: TGTGCCACCAGCAGAGACCCCAATCAGCCCCAGCATTTT

size: .
V: TRBV6-5
D: .
J: TRBJ1-5
CDR3: CASRTFEGNQPQHF
DNA: TGTGCCAGCAGGACATTCGAGGGCAATCAGCCCCAGCATTTT

size: .
V: TRBV28
D: .
J: TRBJ1-4
CDR3: CATTRSTGEKLFF
DNA: TGTGCCACCACACGATCTACGGGTGAAAAACTGTTTTTT

size: .
V: TRBV20-1
D: .
J: TRBJ2-1
CDR3: CSACQGFGSYNEQFF
DNA: TGCAGTGCGTGCCAGGGCTTCGGATCCTACAATGAGCAGTTCTTC

size: few
V: TRBV2
D: .
J: TRBJ2-1
CDR3: CASSAESVRVYNEQFF
DNA: TGTGCCAGCAGTGCGGAGAGCGTCAGGGTCTACAATGAGCAGTTCTTC

size: .
V: TRBV6-1
D: .
J: TRBJ1-6
CDR3: CASLEWGGIGSPLHF
DNA: TGTGCCAGCCTGGAATGGGGGGGGATAGGGTCACCCCTCCACTTT

size: .
V: TRBV12-3/TRBV12-4
D: .
J: TRBJ1-1
CDR3: CASREGQPTGNTEAFF
DNA: TGTGCCAGCAGGGAAGGACAGCCGACAGGGAACACTGAAGCTTTCTTT

size: .
V: TRBV5-1
D: .
J: TRBJ1-1
CDR3: CASSRWENTEAFF
DNA: TGCGCCAGCAGCAGGTGGGAGAACACTGAAGCTTTCTTT

size: few
V: TRBV7-9
D: TRBD2
J: TRBJ2-3
CDR3: CASSPGLVADTQYF
DNA: TGTGCCAGCAGCCCCGGACTAGTCGCAGATACGCAGTATTTT

size: .
V: TRBV12-3/TRBV12-4
D: TRBD2
J: TRBJ2-3
CDR3: CASSRGASGGFTDTQYF
DNA: TGTGCCAGCAGCCGGGGGGCTAGCGGGGGGTTCACAGATACGCAGTATTTT

size: many
V: TRBV7-2
D: TRBD2
J: TRBJ2-7
CDR3: CASSPQGLGGGAPYEQYF
DNA: TGTGCCAGCAGCCCCCAGGGTTTGGGCGGGGGGGCCCCCTACGAGCAGTACTTC

size: few
V: TRBV11-1
D: .
J: TRBJ2-7
CDR3: CASSLKFGAYEQYF
DNA: TGTGCCAGCAGCTTAAAATTTGGGGCCTACGAGCAGTACTTC

size: .
V: TRBV10-3
D: TRBD1
J: TRBJ2-6
CDR3: CAISATGGGSGANVLTF
DNA: TGTGCCATCAGTGCGACAGGGGGCGGCTCTGGGGCCAACGTCCTGACTTTC

size: .
V: TRBV24-1
D: .
J: TRBJ2-3
CDR3: CATIDPSTDTQYF
DNA: TGTGCCACCATAGACCCTAGCACAGATACGCAGTATTTT

size: few
V: TRBV4-1
D: .
J: TRBJ1-5
CDR3: CASSASSGARNQPQHF
DNA: TGCGCCAGCAGCGCGTCCTCGGGGGCTAGAAATCAGCCCCAGCATTTT

size: .
V: TRBV7-9
D: .
J: TRBJ2-5
CDR3: CASSFHSQETQYF
DNA: TGTGCCAGCAGCTTTCACAGCCAAGAGACCCAGTACTTC

size: .
V: TRBV18
D: TRBD1
J: TRBJ2-1
CDR3: CASSLDRDDEQFF
DNA: TGTGCCAGCTCACTAGACAGGGATGATGAGCAGTTCTTC

size: .
V: TRBV20-1
D: .
J: TRBJ2-2
CDR3: CSASRGLDTGELFF
DNA: TGCAGTGCTAGCAGGGGTTTAGACACCGGGGAGCTGTTTTTT

size: few
V: TRBV19
D: .
J: TRBJ2-7
CDR3: CASSIGAGSYEQYF
DNA: TGTGCCAGTAGTATAGGGGCCGGCTCCTACGAGCAGTACTTC

size: few
V: TRBV20-1
D: TRBD1
J: TRBJ2-5
CDR3: CSAPWGRGRLQETQYF
DNA: TGCAGTGCCCCTTGGGGCAGGGGGCGACTACAAGAGACCCAGTACTTC

size: .
V: TRBV5-1
D: .
J: TRBJ2-5
CDR3: CASSRGTEQETQYF
DNA: TGCGCCAGCAGTCGCGGGACAGAACAAGAGACCCAGTACTTC

size: .
V: TRBV4-2
D: .
J: TRBJ2-1
CDR3: CASSRYTEWEQFF
DNA: TGTGCCAGCAGCCGATATACGGAGTGGGAGCAGTTCTTC

size: .
V: TRBV14
D: .
J: TRBJ1-1
CDR3: CASAPVSAGTEAFF
DNA: TGTGCCAGCGCCCCGGTGTCGGCGGGGACTGAAGCTTTCTTT

size: few
V: TRBV4-2
D: .
J: TRBJ2-3
CDR3: CASSQGGTSTDTQYF
DNA: TGTGCCAGCAGCCAAGGAGGAACTAGCACAGATACGCAGTATTTT